Sequencing of this T cell receptor delta chain was carried out in a study of gamma-delta chains in newborns, infants, children. Study in general: Polyclonal expansion of innate γδ T cells after birth follows microbial exposure.

TCRdb re-called the reads using CATT. The table includes about 8,500 delta-chain clones, roughly 3.5% detected once. Losses at the gene ends were 3 bases for V and 0 bases for J; bases not matched to a gene: 8. This CDR3 comprises 20 residues. Germline values: CDR1 GEAIGNYY, CDR2 EKD. Sequencing was performed on blood. The receptor was isolated from a child who was a newborn, infant or young child, either healthy, febrile or measles-vaccinated (not recorded which). The rearrangement links TRDV2 to TRDJ3; TRDD3 matches 12 bases. CDR3 residues: CACDDLLGDTSSWDTRQMFF. CDR3 in DNA: TGTGCCTGTGACGATTTACTGGGGGATACAAGCTCCTGGGACACCCGACAGATGTTTTTC.